This TCR beta chain is drawn from a study of T cell repertoires in cytomegalovirus infection. About the research overall: It can be stated that public TCR beta signatures indicated CMV infection as well as a matching HLA type. Study-wide findings and caveats: Summed frequency of public TCR beta families distinguished CMV carriers with the relevant HLA.

TCRdb reanalysed the reads using MiXCR and keeps one entry per CDR3 protein. Among about 140,000 distinct CDR3 sequences listed, 5% to 6.5% were seen once. Per the germline V gene, CDR1 is MNHNY and CDR2 is SVGAGI (reference sequence). The CDR3 extends over 11 amino acids. Trimming stripped 0 bases from V and 8 bases from J, with 2 bases between. This clonotype was seen at least ten times. Its specificity is not known. The receptor comes from a human donor in good health (CMV status not recorded). Some clones in this sample may be carry-over from other donors' samples. This sequence joins TRBV6-6 and TRBJ2-1; D not certain. The sequenced material came from PBMCs. CDR3 amino acids: CASSYSDEQFF. CDR3 nucleotides: TGTGCCAGCAGTTACTCGGATGAGCAGTTCTTC.